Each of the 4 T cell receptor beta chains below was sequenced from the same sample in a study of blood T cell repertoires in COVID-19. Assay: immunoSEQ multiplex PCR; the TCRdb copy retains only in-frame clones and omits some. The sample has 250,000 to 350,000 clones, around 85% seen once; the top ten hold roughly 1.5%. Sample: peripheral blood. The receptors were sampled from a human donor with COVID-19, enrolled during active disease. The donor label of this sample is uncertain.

The CDR3 sequence is CASSVLAGGNEQFF. The CDR3, as DNA: TGTGCCAGCAGTGTACTAGCGGGAGGGAATGAGCAGTTCTTC. The chain couples TRBV28 to TRBJ2-1, with 13 bases matching TRBD2. CDR1 is MDHEN and CDR2 is SYDVKM in the germline V gene. The CDR3 consists of 14 residues. The J segment lost 7 bases and the V segment lost 5 bases, leaving 2 bases of the junction unmatched.

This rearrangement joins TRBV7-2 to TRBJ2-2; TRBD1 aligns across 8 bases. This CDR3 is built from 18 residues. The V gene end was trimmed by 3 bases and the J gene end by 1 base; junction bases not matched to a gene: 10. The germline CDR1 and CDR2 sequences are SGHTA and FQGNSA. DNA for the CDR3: TGTGCCAGCAGCTTGGGCCGAGGACAGGGAGAGAACACCGGGGAGCTGTTTTTT. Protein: CASSLGRGQGENTGELFF.

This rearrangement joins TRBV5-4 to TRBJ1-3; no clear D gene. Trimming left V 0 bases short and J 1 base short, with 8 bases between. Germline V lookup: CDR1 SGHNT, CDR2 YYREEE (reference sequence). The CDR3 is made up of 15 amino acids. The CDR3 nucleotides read TGTGCCAGCAGCTTGGCAGGAGGGTCTGGAAACACCATATATTTT. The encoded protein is CASSLAGGSGNTIYF.

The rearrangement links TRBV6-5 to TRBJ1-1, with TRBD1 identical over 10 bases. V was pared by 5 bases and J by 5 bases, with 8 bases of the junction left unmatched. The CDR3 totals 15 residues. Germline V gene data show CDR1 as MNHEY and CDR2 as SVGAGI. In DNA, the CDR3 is TGTGCCAGCAGTCCTTGGACAGGGGGGAGGACTGAAGCTTTCTTT. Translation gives CASSPWTGGRTEAFF.